Below, one T cell receptor beta chain is given with its context. The antigen remains undetermined. Mismatch with germline at one junction end may stem from a read error. The data originate from a study of tumor and adjacent non-tumor tissue in lung cancer. Study overall: Some 3.9 million productive TCRbeta reads were obtained per sample on average. Study-wide findings and caveats: Tumor tissue had significantly higher TCR diversity than normal lung. Normal lung showed higher cumulative top 100 clone frequency than tumor.

A modified ARM-PCR protocol with three rounds of nested PCR amplified TCRbeta. TCRdb re-derived calls from the multiplex PCR reads in MiXCR, one entry per CDR3 protein. The data contain about 80,000 distinct CDR3 sequences, around 86% of them singletons. This sample's RNA came from whole unsorted tissue. The CDR3 runs 13 residues. Germline V gives CDR1 LGHNA, CDR2 YNFKEQ. The clonotype was recovered from a woman aged 45-60 years with non-small cell lung cancer. The sequenced sample was lung tumor tissue. The chain has TRBV4-2 and TRBJ2-7; D gene ambiguous. The CDR3 protein is CASSQDQSREQDF. CDR3 in DNA: TGTGCCAGCAGCCAAGATCAGTCAAGAGAGCAGGATTTC.